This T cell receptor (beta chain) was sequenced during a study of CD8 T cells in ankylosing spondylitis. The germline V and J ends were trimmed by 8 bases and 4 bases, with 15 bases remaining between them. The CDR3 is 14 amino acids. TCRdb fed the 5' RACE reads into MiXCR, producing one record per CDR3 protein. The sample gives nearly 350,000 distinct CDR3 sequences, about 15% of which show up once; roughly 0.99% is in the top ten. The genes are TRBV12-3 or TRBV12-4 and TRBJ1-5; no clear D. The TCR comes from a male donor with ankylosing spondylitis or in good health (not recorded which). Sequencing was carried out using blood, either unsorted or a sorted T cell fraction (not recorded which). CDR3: CASSYDEINQPQHF. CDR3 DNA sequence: TGTGCCAGCTCATACGACGAAATAAATCAGCCCCAGCATTTT.